Shown below are 32 T cell receptor beta chains from a single sample sequenced in a study of T cell repertoires in cytomegalovirus infection. Their antigens remain unidentified. MiXCR was run by TCRdb on the reads, yielding one entry per CDR3 protein. Among about 900,000 distinct CDR3 sequences listed, 30% to 40% were seen once. This sample comprised cultured CD8+ T cells from PBMCs, obtained from culture after CMV antigen stimulation. Every receptor here comes from a human donor in good health (CMV status not recorded). Some clones in this sample may be carry-over from other donors' samples.

This clonotype showed up just a few times. V and J are TRBV7-9 and TRBJ2-7, with TRBD1 matching over 7 bases. The CDR3 totals 14 residues. CDR1 SEHNR and CDR2 FQNEAQ come from the germline V gene (reference sequence). V lost 0 bases to trimming and J lost 3 bases; unmatched junction nucleotides: 2. CDR3: CASSLAGGGYEQYV. The CDR3 DNA reads TGTGCCAGCAGCTTAGCAGGGGGCGGCTACGAGCAGTACGTC.

There are a few counts of this clonotype. The chain uses TRBV7-6 and TRBJ2-1, with a tentative D call TRBD2 (6 bases). Germline CDR1 reads SGHVS; CDR2 reads FNYEAQ. The CDR3 runs to 11 residues. Trimming shortened V by 5 bases and J by 9 bases, and 8 bases separated the two germline ends. The DNA for the CDR3 is TGTGCCAGCAGCCGAGCGGGTGAGCAGTTCTTC. It encodes CASSRAGEQFF.

This clonotype came up once. V usage is TRBV20-1 and J usage is TRBJ1-4; weak D call: TRBD1 (5 bases). The CDR3 length is 16 residues. V was clipped by 1 base and J by 7 bases, with 19 bases between them. The germline V gene encodes CDR1 DFQATT and CDR2 SNEGSKA (reference sequence). The CDR3 nucleotides read TGCAGTGCTAGAGGGCCCCCGGGACCGGGGGGTGAAAAACTGTTTTTT. Residues: CSARGPPGPGGEKLFF.

The gene calls are TRBV19 and TRBJ2-1; D ambiguous. The CDR3 has 16 amino acids. CDR1 LNHDA and CDR2 SQIVND come from the germline V gene (reference sequence). With 6 bases removed from V and 0 bases from J, the gap between germline ends came to 15 bases. The CDR3 sequence: CASSMSVASSYNEQFF. CDR3 coding DNA: TGTGCCAGTAGCATGAGCGTGGCGAGCTCCTACAATGAGCAGTTCTTC.

This clonotype was detected a few times. The V gene is TRBV4-1, the J gene TRBJ1-1; no definite D call. Germline CDR1 reads MGHRA; CDR2 reads YSYEKL. V dropped 2 bases and J dropped 0 bases, with 10 bases sitting between them. This CDR3 has 15 amino acids. This CDR3 reads CASSQTEIMNTEAFF. CDR3 DNA: TGCGCCAGCAGCCAAACAGAGATTATGAACACTGAAGCTTTCTTT.

This clonotype has a count of ten or more. This sequence joins TRBV7-8 and TRBJ1-2; possibly TRBD1 for D (5 bases). The V gene's germline CDR1 is SGHVS and CDR2 FQNEAQ. V dropped 0 bases and J dropped 4 bases, with 18 bases sitting between them. This CDR3 is 17 amino acids long. CDR3 protein: CASSLAVAGSEVYGYTF. CDR3 nucleotides: TGTGCCAGCAGCTTAGCAGTGGCAGGGAGTGAGGTCTATGGCTACACCTTC.

This clonotype turned up a few times. V usage is TRBV4-2 and J usage is TRBJ2-5, with unresolved D. Germline V gives CDR1 LGHNA, CDR2 YNFKEQ. The CDR3 length is 17 residues. Trimming removed 1 base at V and 3 bases at J, with 18 bases between. The CDR3 protein is CASSQVWQVDVEETQYF. In DNA, the CDR3 is TGTGCCAGCAGCCAAGTCTGGCAGGTGGACGTGGAAGAGACCCAGTACTTC.

This clonotype was counted many times. V and J are TRBV7-2 and TRBJ1-1; tentative D call: TRBD1 (5 bases). The CDR3 is 13 residues long. V was cut by 5 bases and J by 0 bases, with 7 bases left in between. The V gene's germline CDR1 is SGHTA and CDR2 FQGNSA. The CDR3 is CASSADMNTEAFF. For the CDR3, the DNA is TGTGCCAGCAGCGCGGACATGAACACTGAAGCTTTCTTT.

The rearrangement joins TRBV12-3 or TRBV12-4 to TRBJ2-4; 10 bases are shared with TRBD2. Trimming took 6 bases from V and 8 from J; bases not matched to a gene: 10. The CDR3 extends over 15 amino acids. The CDR3 region has the DNA TGTGCCAGCAGAACCAGCGGGGGGGCAGGGCACATTCAGTACTTC. Encoded protein: CASRTSGGAGHIQYF.

This clonotype has only a few counts. This chain links TRBV7-9 with TRBJ2-7; the D is unclear. This CDR3 spans 12 amino acids. Per germline, CDR1 SEHNR and CDR2 FQNEAQ (reference sequence). Trimming took off 5 bases at V and 2 bases at J, with 7 bases between the two ends. The CDR3 is CASSPKTYEQYF. The CDR3 DNA is TGTGCCAGCAGCCCCAAGACCTACGAGCAGTACTTC.

The chain has TRBV29-1 and TRBJ1-1, with no clear D. This CDR3 spans 13 amino acids. V dropped 4 bases and J dropped 0 bases, with 9 bases sitting between them. Germline V gene data show CDR1 as SQVTM and CDR2 as ANQGSEA. The CDR3 loop reads CSVADGLNTEAFF. In DNA, the CDR3 is TGCAGCGTTGCGGACGGTTTGAACACTGAAGCTTTCTTT.

The chain links TRBV5-4 to TRBJ2-3, with TRBD2 matching 12 bases. Germline-derived CDR1 and CDR2 are SGHNT and YYREEE (reference sequence). The junction had 7 bases not matched to a gene; V was cut back by 0 bases and J by 5 bases. This CDR3 has 17 amino acids. The CDR3 DNA reads as TGTGCCAGCAGCTTGGGGCCTAGCGGGGGGGCCAGAGATACGCAGTATTTT. The encoded protein is CASSLGPSGGARDTQYF.

In its sample, this clonotype was seen a few times. DNA for the CDR3: TGTGCCAGCACCCCCGGGACAGGGAACGGCTACACCTTC. Translation: CASTPGTGNGYTF. The rearrangement joins TRBV12-3 or TRBV12-4 to TRBJ1-2; 9 positions agree with TRBD1. V shed 7 bases and J 8 bases; nucleotides not matched to a gene: 8. This CDR3 contains 13 residues.

This rearrangement joins TRBV27 to TRBJ1-1; D remains ambiguous. V was shortened by 5 bases and J by 8 bases, with 12 bases between the two germline ends. This CDR3 is 12 amino acids long. Germline V gene sequence: CDR1 MNHEY, CDR2 SMNVEV (reference sequence). DNA of the CDR3: TGTGCCAGCAGTCCCCCGGGGAGAGAAGCTTTCTTT. This translates into CASSPPGREAFF.

V gene TRBV7-6 combines with J gene TRBJ1-4; TRBD1 agrees at 9 bases. The CDR3 extends over 14 amino acids. Losses at the gene ends were 5 bases for V and 8 bases for J; bases not matched to a gene: 6. Germline CDR1 SGHVS, CDR2 FNYEAQ. The CDR3 here is CASSVNRGREKLFF. The DNA for the CDR3 is TGTGCCAGCAGCGTTAACAGGGGGCGCGAAAAACTGTTTTTT.

The chain uses TRBV7-6 and TRBJ1-1; no firm D call. CDR1 and CDR2 from the germline V gene are SGHVS and FNYEAQ. V lost 3 bases, J lost 1 base, and 12 bases lay in between. CDR3 length equals 15 residues. CDR3 sequence (DNA): TGTGCCAGCAGCTTCGGAACATTACCGAACACTGAAGCTTTCTTT. Translated, it gives CASSFGTLPNTEAFF.

This chain joins TRBV27 and TRBJ1-3; 8 bases line up with TRBD1. The CDR3 consists of 15 residues. Per the germline V gene, CDR1 is MNHEY and CDR2 is SMNVEV (reference sequence). The V gene end was trimmed by 8 bases and the J gene end by 0 bases; junction bases not matched to a gene: 6. CDR3 DNA: TGTGCCAGCCGAAACAGGGGGGACTCTGGAAACACCATATATTTT. Its protein is CASRNRGDSGNTIYF.

This clonotype showed up just a few times. The chain carries TRBV29-1 and TRBJ1-4; D is unclear. Germline values: CDR1 SQVTM, CDR2 ANQGSEA. V shed 3 bases and J shed 5 bases, with 13 bases lying between them. This CDR3 comprises 14 residues. CDR3 in DNA: TGCAGCGTTGATAAACACGGAGGGAATGAAAAACTGTTTTTT. Residues: CSVDKHGGNEKLFF.

The chain is built from TRBV7-9 and TRBJ2-3, with 7 bases fitting TRBD1. Unmatched junction bases numbered 5, after V lost 2 bases and J lost 3 bases. Per germline, CDR1 SEHNR and CDR2 FQNEAQ (reference sequence). The CDR3 runs 15 residues. The CDR3 bases are TGTGCCAGCAGCTTATTAGACAGGGAGACAGATACGCAGTATTTT. This codes for CASSLLDRETDTQYF. Complete variable domain (other parts from reference TRBV7-9 and TRBJ2-3): DTGVSQNPRHKITKRGQNVTFRCDPISEHNRLYWYRQTLGQGPEFLTYFQNEAQLEKSRLLSDRFSAERPKGSFSTLEIQRTEQGDSAMYLCASSLLDRETDTQYFGPGTRLTVL.

The CDR3 DNA sequence: TGTGCCACCCGGACGGGGGGGCCGAGGAATGAGCAGTTCTTC. Translating it yields CATRTGGPRNEQFF. The chain couples TRBV19 to TRBJ2-1; 8 nucleotides agree with TRBD2. This CDR3 comprises 14 residues. Unmatched junction bases numbered 12, after V lost 10 bases and J lost 7 bases. Germline lookup yields CDR1 LNHDA and CDR2 SQIVND (reference sequence).

This clonotype came up a few times. The chain joins TRBV12-3 or TRBV12-4 to TRBJ1-3; no clear D. V lost 11 bases, J lost 3 bases, and 11 bases lay in between. The CDR3 length is 12 residues. CDR3 nucleotides: TGTGCCGACACTAATGGTGGAAACACCATATATTTT. Translating gives CADTNGGNTIYF.

This clonotype appeared a few times. V gene TRBV28 combines with J gene TRBJ1-5; D not certain. CDR1 is MDHEN, CDR2 SYDVKM, per germline. The CDR3 consists of 14 residues. Trimming cost V 3 bases and J 7 bases, with 13 bases left between them. The CDR3 region is CASSLGIFRQPQHF. The CDR3 DNA is TGTGCCAGCAGTTTGGGGATTTTCCGCCAGCCCCAGCATTTT.

This clonotype came up many times. The chain uses TRBV7-2 and TRBJ2-3; 9 positions match TRBD1. CDR3 size: 16 residues. The V gene end was trimmed by 4 bases and the J gene end by 4 bases; junction bases not matched to a gene: 9. Per germline, CDR1 SGHTA and CDR2 FQGNSA. The CDR3 is CASSSLTGGDADTQYF. CDR3 coding DNA: TGTGCCAGCAGCTCTCTGACAGGGGGGGACGCAGATACGCAGTATTTT.

This chain joins TRBV7-6 and TRBJ1-1; a weak D match, TRBD1 (5 bases). Germline V CDR1 and CDR2: SGHVS, FNYEAQ. The germline V and J ends were trimmed by 5 bases and 8 bases, with 21 bases remaining between them. This CDR3 has 15 amino acids. The CDR3, as DNA: TGTGCCAGCAGCCAAACCGGGGGGGTCTATTTCGAAGCTTTCTTT. It yields the protein CASSQTGGVYFEAFF.

This clonotype came up many times. This sequence joins TRBV7-2 and TRBJ2-3; either TRBD1 or TRBD2 may supply D (6 bases each). Germline-derived CDR1 and CDR2 are SGHTA and FQGNSA. The CDR3 consists of 16 residues. Deletions cut 5 bases from V and 1 base from J, with 16 bases between. CDR3: CASSLRMGGRTDTQYF. The CDR3 bases are TGTGCCAGCAGCCTACGGATGGGGGGCCGCACAGATACGCAGTATTTT.

This clonotype came up a few times. The chain links TRBV7-8 to TRBJ1-2; D gene unclear. V lost 10 bases to trimming and J lost 2 bases, with 14 bases between them. Germline V gene lookup returns CDR1 SGHVS and CDR2 FQNEAQ. This CDR3 comprises 13 residues. CDR3 protein: CATERVPNYGYTF. CDR3 sequence (DNA): TGTGCCACCGAGAGGGTGCCCAACTATGGCTACACCTTC.

This rearrangement joins TRBV6-5 to TRBJ1-5, with D unresolved. The V gene lost 0 bases and the J gene lost 0 bases, with 9 bases spanning the gap. The CDR3 has 16 residues. CDR1 and CDR2 from the germline V gene are MNHEY and SVGAGI. CDR3 nucleotides: TGTGCCAGCAGTTACTCCAGGACCGATAGCAATCAGCCCCAGCATTTT. Its protein is CASSYSRTDSNQPQHF.

This sequence joins TRBV6-2 or TRBV6-3 and TRBJ2-7, with a possible D match to TRBD2 (6 bases). Per the germline V gene, CDR1 is MNHEY and CDR2 is SVGEGT. The CDR3 is 14 amino acids. The V end was cut by 7 bases, the J end by 0 bases, with 13 bases between. DNA for the CDR3: TGTGCCAGCACCTGGGGGGATCGCTCCTACGAGCAGTACGTC. Protein sequence: CASTWGDRSYEQYV.

The genes are TRBV7-9 and TRBJ1-4, with TRBD1 matching 7 bases. With 5 bases clipped from V and 3 bases from J, the junction kept 12 bases outside the gene matches. The V gene's germline CDR1 is SEHNR and CDR2 FQNEAQ (reference sequence). This CDR3 spans 17 amino acids. CDR3 coding DNA: TGTGCCAGCAGCCACTCGACAGGGCGGCCTTCTAATGAAAAACTGTTTTTT. It encodes CASSHSTGRPSNEKLFF.

The sample holds a few counts of this clonotype. The V and J genes are TRBV18 and TRBJ1-1; weak D call: TRBD1 (6 bases). Trimming cost V 3 bases and J 7 bases, with 6 bases left between them. CDR1 and CDR2 (germline): KGHSH, LQKENI. There are 11 residues in the CDR3. Here the CDR3 DNA reads TGTGCCAGCTCACCGACAGGTGAAGCTTTCTTT. This codes for CASSPTGEAFF.

As concerns this clonotype: The junction departs from germline at one end; a sequencing error may be responsible. CDR3 in amino acids: CASSLSTSYEQFF. In DNA, the CDR3 is TGTGCTAGCAGCTTATCAACGAGCTATGAGCAGTTCTTC. This chain joins TRBV7-7 and TRBJ2-1, with no clear D. Germline CDR1 is SSHAT and CDR2 is FNYEAQ (reference sequence). The CDR3 covers 13 residues.

This clonotype appeared a few times. This chain uses TRBV25-1 with TRBJ1-6; D is undetermined. CDR1 and CDR2 from the germline V gene are MGHDK and SYGVNS. This CDR3 is 14 amino acids long. The V end was cut by 5 bases, the J end by 9 bases, with 14 bases between. For the CDR3, the DNA is TGTGCCAGCAGTCAAATCGACGGGCCTTCACCCCTCCACTTT. This translates into CASSQIDGPSPLHF.